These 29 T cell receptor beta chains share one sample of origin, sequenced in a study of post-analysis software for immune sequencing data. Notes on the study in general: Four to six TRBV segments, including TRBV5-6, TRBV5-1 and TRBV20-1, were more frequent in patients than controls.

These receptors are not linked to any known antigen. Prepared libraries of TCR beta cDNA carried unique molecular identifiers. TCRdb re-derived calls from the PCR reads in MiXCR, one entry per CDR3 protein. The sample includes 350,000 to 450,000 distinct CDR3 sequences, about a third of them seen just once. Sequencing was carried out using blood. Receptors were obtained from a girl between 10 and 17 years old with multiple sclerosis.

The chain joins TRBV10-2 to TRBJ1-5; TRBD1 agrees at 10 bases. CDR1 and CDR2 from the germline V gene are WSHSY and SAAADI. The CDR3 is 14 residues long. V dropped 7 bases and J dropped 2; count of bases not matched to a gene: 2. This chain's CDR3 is CASTGTGGNQPQHF. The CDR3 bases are TGCGCCAGCACTGGGACAGGGGGCAATCAGCCCCAGCATTTT.

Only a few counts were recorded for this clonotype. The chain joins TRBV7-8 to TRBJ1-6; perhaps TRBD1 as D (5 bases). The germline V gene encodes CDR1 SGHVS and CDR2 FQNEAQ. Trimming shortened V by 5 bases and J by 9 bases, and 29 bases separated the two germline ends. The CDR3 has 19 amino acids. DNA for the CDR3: TGTGCCAGCAGCCAGGAATTTGTGGGGCGCGGGTTAAAGGGTTCACCCCTCCACTTT. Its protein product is CASSQEFVGRGLKGSPLHF.

CDR3 bases: TGTGCCAGCAGCTTGGAAGTGGGGAGCGAGCAGTACTTC. Protein: CASSLEVGSEQYF. J is TRBJ2-7 and V is TRBV5-6; D may be TRBD2 (5 bases). Germline-derived CDR1 and CDR2 are SGHDT and YYEEEE. V was trimmed by 0 bases and J by 6 bases, leaving 10 bases between them. This CDR3 region has 13 residues. The entire variable domain, with the rest obtained from reference TRBV5-6 and TRBJ2-7, is as follows: DAGVTQSPTHLIKTRGQQVTLRCSPKSGHDTVSWYQQALGQGPQFIFQYYEEEERQRGNFPDRFSGHQFPNYSSELNVNALLLGDSALYLCASSLEVGSEQYFGPGTRLTVT.

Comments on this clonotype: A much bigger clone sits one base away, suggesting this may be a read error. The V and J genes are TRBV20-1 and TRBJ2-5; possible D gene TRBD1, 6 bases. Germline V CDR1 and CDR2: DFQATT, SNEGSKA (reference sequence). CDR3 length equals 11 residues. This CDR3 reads CGAVNRVTQYF. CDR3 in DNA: TGCGGTGCTGTAAACAGGGTAACCCAGTACTTC.

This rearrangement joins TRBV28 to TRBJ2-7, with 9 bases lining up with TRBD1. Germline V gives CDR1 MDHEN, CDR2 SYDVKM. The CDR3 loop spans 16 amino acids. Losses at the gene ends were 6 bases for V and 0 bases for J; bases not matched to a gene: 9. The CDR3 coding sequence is TGTGCCAGCAGCCCAATACCGGGACAGGGCTCCTACGAGCAGTACTTC. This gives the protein CASSPIPGQGSYEQYF.

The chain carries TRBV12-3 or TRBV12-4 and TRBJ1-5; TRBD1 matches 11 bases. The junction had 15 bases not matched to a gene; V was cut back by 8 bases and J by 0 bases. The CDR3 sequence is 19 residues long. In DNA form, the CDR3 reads TGTGCCAGCTCCAACCCCCCGGGACAGGGGGGCTATAGCAATCAGCCCCAGCATTTT. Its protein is CASSNPPGQGGYSNQPQHF.

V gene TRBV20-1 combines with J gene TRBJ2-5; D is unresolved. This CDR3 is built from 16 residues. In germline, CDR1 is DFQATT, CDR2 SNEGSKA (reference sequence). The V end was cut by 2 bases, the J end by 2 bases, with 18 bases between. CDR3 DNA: TGCAGTGCTAGACCCGGCGGTCCTAGGGTACAAGAGACCCAGTACTTC. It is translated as CSARPGGPRVQETQYF.

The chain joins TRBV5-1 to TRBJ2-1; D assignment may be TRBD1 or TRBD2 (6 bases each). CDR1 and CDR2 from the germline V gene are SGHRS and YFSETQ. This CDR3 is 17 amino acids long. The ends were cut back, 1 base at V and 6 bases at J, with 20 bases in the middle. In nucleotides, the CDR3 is TGCGCCAGCAGCTTGTTTCGGGGGCTACCAAAGGGCAATGAGCAGTTCTTC. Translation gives CASSLFRGLPKGNEQFF.

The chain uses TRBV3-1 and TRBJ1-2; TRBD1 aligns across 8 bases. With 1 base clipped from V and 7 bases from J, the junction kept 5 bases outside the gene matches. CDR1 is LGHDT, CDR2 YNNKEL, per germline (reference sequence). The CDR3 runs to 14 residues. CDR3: CASSQGQGMVGYTF. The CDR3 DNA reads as TGTGCCAGCAGCCAAGGACAGGGGATGGTTGGCTACACCTTC.

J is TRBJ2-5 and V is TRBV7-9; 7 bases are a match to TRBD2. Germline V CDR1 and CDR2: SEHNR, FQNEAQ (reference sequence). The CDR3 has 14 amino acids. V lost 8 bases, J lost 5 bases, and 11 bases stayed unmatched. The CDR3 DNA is TGTGCCAGCGCCTTTCGGACTAGTAGGGAGACCCAGTACTTC. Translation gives CASAFRTSRETQYF.

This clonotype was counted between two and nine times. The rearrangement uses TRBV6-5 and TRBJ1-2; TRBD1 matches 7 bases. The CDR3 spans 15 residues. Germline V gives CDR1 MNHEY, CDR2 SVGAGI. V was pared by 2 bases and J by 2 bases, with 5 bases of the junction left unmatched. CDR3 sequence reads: CASSYDRAGNYGYTF. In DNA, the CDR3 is TGTGCCAGCAGTTACGACAGGGCGGGGAACTATGGCTACACCTTC.

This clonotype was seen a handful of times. The chain's CDR3 is CASTLGGAPSGNTIYF. The CDR3 bases are TGTGCCAGCACCCTGGGGGGGGCCCCCTCTGGAAACACCATATATTTT. The chain recombines TRBV12-3 or TRBV12-4 with TRBJ1-3; a weak D match, TRBD1 (6 bases). Trimming cost V 7 bases and J 0 bases, with 16 bases left between them. The CDR3 spans 16 residues.

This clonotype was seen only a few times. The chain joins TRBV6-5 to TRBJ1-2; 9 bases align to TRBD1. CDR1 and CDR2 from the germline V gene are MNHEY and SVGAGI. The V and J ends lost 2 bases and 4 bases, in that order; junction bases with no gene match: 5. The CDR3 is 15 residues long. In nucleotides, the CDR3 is TGTGCCAGCAGTTACGGGGGACAGGGAACCTATGGCTACACCTTC. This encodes CASSYGGQGTYGYTF.

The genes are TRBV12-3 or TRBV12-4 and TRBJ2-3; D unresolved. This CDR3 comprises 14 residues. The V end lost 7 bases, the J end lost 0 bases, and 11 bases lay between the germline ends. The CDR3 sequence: CASTEMRSTDTQYF. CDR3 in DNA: TGTGCCAGCACGGAGATGAGGAGCACAGATACGCAGTATTTT.

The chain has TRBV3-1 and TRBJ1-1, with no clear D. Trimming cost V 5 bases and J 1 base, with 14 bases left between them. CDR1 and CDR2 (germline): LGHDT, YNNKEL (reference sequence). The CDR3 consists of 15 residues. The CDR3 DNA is TGTGCCAGCAGCGCACTGTGGGCGCAGAACACTGAAGCTTTCTTT. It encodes CASSALWAQNTEAFF.

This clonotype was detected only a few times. The CDR3 DNA is TGCGCCAGCAGCCAATACCACGAGGCCGGAGCCTACGAGCAGTACTTC. This encodes CASSQYHEAGAYEQYF. The rearrangement joins TRBV4-3 to TRBJ2-7; no reliable D call. The CDR3 sequence is 16 residues long. V gave up 2 bases and J gave up 2 bases, with 16 bases separating them. The V gene's germline CDR1 is LGHNA and CDR2 YSLEER.

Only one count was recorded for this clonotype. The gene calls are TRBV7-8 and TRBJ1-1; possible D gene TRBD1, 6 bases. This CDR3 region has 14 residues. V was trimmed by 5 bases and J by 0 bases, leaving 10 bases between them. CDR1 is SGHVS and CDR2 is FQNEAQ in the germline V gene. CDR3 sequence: CASSRGQMNTEAFF. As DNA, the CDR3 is TGTGCCAGCAGCCGGGGGCAGATGAACACTGAAGCTTTCTTT. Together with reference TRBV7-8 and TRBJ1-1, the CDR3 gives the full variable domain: GAGVSQSPRYKVAKRGQDVALRCDPISGHVSLFWYQQALGQGPEFLTYFQNEAQLDKSGLPSDRFFAERPEGSVSTLKIQRTQQEDSAVYLCASSRGQMNTEAFFGQGTRLTVV.

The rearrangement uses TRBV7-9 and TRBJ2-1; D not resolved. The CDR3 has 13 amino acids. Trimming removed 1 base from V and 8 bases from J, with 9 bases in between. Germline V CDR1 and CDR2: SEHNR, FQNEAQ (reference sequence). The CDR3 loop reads CASSLGETDEQFF. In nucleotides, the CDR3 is TGTGCCAGCAGCTTAGGTGAAACTGATGAGCAGTTCTTC.

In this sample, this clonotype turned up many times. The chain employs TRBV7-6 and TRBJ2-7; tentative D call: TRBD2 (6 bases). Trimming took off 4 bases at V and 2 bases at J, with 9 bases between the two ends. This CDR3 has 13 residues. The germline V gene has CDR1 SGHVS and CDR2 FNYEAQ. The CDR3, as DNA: TGTGCCAGCAGCTCCGGGACTCCCTACGAGCAGTACTTC. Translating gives CASSSGTPYEQYF. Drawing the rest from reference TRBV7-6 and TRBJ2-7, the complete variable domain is GAGVSQSPRYKVTKRGQDVALRCDPISGHVSLYWYRQALGQGPEFLTYFNYEAQQDKSGLPNDRFSAERPEGSISTLTIQRTEQRDSAMYRCASSSGTPYEQYFGPGTRLTVT.

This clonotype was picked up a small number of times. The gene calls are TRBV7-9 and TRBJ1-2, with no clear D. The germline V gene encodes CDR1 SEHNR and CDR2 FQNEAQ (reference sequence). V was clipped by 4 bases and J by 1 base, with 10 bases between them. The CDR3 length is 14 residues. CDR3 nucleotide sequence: TGTGCCAGCAGCTCCCAGGAGGGTAACTATGGCTACACCTTC. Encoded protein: CASSSQEGNYGYTF.

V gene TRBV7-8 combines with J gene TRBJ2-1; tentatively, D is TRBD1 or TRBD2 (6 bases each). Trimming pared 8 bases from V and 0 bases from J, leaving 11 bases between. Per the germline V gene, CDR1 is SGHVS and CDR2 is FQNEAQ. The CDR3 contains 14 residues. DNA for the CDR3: TGTGCCAGCGGGGGGCTTAGCTCCTACAATGAGCAGTTCTTC. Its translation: CASGGLSSYNEQFF.

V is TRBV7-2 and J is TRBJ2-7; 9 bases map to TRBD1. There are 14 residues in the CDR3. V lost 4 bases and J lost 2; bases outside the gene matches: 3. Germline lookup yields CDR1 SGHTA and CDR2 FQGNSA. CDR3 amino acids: CASSYGQGTYEQYF. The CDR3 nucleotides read TGTGCCAGCAGCTACGGACAGGGGACCTACGAGCAGTACTTC.

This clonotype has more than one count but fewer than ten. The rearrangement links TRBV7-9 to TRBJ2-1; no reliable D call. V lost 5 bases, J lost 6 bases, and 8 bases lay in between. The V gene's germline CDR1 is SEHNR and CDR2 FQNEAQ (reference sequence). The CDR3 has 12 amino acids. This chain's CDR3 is CASSPLGNEQFF. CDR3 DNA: TGTGCCAGCAGCCCACTCGGCAATGAGCAGTTCTTC.

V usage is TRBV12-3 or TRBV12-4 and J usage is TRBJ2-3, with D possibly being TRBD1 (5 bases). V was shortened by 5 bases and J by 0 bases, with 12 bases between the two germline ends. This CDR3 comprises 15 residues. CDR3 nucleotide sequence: TGTGCCAGCAGTCGGACATACCCTAGCACAGATACGCAGTATTTT. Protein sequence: CASSRTYPSTDTQYF.

CDR3 in DNA: TGTGCCAGCAGTTTGGACAGGGCTCAAGAGACCCAGTACTTC. It codes for CASSLDRAQETQYF. The chain has TRBV12-3 or TRBV12-4 and TRBJ2-5; 8 bases are shared with TRBD1. V lost 3 bases and J lost 2; bases outside the gene matches: 2. The CDR3 runs to 14 residues.

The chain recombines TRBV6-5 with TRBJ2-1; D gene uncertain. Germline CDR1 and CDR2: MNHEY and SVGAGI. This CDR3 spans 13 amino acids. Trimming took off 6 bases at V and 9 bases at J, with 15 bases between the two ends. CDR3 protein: CASSPTRNSEQFF. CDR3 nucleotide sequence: TGTGCCAGCAGCCCGACCAGAAATAGTGAGCAGTTCTTC.

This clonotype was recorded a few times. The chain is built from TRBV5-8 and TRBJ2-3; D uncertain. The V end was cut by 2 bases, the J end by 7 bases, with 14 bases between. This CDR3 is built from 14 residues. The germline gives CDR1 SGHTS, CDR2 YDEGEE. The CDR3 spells CASSFRPTLNTQYF. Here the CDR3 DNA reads TGTGCCAGCAGCTTCCGCCCAACCTTGAATACGCAGTATTTT.

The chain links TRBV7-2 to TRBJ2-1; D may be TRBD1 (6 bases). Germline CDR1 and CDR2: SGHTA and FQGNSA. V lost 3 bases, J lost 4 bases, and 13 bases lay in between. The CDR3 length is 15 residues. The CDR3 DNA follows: TGTGCCAGCAGCTTCTCACAGGGATATTACAATGAGCAGTTCTTC. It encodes CASSFSQGYYNEQFF.

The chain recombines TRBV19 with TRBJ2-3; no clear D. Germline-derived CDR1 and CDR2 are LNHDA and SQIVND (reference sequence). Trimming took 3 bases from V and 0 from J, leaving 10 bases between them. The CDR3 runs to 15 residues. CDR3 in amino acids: CASSIARRSTDTQYF. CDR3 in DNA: TGTGCCAGTAGTATCGCACGCAGGAGCACAGATACGCAGTATTTT.